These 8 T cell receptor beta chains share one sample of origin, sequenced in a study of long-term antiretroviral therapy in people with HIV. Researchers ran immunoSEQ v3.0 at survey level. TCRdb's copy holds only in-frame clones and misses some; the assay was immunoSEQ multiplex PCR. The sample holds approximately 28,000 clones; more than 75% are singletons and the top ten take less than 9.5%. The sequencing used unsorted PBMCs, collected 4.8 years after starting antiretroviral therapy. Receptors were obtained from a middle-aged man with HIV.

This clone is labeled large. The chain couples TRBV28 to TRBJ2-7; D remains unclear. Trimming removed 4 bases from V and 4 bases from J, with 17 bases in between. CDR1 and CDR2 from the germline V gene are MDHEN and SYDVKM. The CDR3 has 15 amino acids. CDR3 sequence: CASSYRTVSGYEQYF. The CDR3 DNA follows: TGTGCCAGCAGTTATCGAACAGTTTCAGGATACGAGCAGTACTTC.

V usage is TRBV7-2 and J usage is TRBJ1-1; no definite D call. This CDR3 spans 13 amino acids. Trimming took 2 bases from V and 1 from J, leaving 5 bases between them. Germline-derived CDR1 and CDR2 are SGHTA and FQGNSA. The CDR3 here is CASSLPPNTEAFF. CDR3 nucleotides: TGTGCCAGCAGCTTACCGCCGAACACTGAAGCTTTCTTT. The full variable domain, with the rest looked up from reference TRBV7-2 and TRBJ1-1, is GAGVSQSPSNKVTEKGKDVELRCDPISGHTALYWYRQSLGQGLEFLIYFQGNSAPDKSGLPSDRFSAERTGGSVSTLTIQRTQQEDSAVYLCASSLPPNTEAFFGQGTRLTVV.

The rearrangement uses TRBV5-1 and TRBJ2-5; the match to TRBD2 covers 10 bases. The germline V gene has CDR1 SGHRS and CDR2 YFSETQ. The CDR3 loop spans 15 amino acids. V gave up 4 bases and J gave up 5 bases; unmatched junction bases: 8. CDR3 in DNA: TGCGCCAGCAGCCCACGACGACTAGCGGGCGAGACCCAGTACTTC. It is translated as CASSPRRLAGETQYF. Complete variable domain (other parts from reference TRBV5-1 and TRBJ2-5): KAGVTQTPRYLIKTRGQQVTLSCSPISGHRSVSWYQQTPGQGLQFLFEYFSETQRNKGNFPGRFSGRQFSNSRSEMNVSTLELGDSALYLCASSPRRLAGETQYFGPGTRLLVL.

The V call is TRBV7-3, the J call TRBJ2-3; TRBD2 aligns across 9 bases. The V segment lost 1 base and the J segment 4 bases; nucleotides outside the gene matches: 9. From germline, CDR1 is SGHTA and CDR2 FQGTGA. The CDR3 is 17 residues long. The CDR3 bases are TGTGCCAGCAGCTTAATGGGTAGCGGGGGTGGAGCAGATACGCAGTATTTT. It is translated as CASSLMGSGGGADTQYF.

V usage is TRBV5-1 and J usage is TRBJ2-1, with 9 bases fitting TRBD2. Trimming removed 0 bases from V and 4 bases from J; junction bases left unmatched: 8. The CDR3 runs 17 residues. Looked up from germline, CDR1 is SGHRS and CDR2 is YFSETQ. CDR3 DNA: TGCGCCAGCAGCTTGGGACTAGCGGAAATATCTTACAATGAGCAGTTCTTC. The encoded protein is CASSLGLAEISYNEQFF.

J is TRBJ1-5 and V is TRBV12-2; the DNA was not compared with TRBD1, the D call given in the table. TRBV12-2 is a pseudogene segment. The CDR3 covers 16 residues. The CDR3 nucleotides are TGTGCAAGTCGCTTCGGACAGGCAAACCCCCTGGAGCCCCAGCATTTT. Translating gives CASRFGQANPLEPQHF.

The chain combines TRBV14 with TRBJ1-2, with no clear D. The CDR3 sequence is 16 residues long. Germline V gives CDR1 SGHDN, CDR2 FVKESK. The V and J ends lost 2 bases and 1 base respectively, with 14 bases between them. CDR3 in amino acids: CASSQRGNAFNYGYTF. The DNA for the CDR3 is TGTGCCAGCAGCCAACGCGGGAACGCATTTAACTATGGCTACACCTTC.

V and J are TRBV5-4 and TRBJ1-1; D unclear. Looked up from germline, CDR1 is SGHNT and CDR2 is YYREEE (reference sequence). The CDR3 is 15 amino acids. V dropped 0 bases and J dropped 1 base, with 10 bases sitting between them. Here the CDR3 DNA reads TGTGCCAGCAGCTTGGTGGCGGGCTCGAACACTGAAGCTTTCTTT. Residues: CASSLVAGSNTEAFF.